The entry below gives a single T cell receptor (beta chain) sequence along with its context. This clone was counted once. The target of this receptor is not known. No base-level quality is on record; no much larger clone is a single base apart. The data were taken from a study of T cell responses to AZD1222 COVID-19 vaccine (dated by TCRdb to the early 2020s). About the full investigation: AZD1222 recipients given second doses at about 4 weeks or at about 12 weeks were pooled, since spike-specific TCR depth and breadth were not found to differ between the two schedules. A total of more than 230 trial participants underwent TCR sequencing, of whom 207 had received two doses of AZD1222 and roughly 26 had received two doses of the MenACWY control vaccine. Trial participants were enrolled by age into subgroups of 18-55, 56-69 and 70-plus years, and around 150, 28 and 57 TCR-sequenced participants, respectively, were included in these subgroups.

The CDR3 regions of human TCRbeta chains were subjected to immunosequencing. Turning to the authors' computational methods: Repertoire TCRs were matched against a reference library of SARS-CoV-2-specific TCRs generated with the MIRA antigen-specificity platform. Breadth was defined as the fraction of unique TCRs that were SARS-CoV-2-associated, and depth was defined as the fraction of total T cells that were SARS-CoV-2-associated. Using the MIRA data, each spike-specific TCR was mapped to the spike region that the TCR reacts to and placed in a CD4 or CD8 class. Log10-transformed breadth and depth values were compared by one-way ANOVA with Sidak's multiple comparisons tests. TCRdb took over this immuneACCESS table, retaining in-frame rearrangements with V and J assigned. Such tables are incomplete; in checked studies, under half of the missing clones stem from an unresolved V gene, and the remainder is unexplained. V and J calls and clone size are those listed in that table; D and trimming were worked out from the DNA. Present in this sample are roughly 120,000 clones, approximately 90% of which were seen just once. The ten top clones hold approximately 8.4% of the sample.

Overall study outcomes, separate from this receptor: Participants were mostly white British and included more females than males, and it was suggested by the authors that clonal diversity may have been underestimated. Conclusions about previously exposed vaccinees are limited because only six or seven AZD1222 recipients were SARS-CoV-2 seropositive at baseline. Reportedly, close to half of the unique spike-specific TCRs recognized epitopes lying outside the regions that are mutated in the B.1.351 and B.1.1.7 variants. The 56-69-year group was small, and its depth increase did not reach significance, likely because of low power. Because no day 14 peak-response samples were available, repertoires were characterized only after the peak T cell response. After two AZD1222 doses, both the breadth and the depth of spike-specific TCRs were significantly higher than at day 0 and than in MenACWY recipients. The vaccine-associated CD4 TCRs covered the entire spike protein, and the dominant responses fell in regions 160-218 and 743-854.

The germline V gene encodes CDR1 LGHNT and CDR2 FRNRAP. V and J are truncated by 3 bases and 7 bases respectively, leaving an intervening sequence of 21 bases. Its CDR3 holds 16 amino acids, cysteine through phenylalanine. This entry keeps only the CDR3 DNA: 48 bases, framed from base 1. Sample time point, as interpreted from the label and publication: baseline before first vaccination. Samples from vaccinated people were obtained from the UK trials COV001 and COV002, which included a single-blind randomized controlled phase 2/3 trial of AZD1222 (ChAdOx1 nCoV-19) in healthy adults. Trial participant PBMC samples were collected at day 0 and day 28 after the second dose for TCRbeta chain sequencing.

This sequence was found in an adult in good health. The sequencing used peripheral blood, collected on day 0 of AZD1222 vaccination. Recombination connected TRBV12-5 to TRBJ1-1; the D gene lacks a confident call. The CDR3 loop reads CASGFKAGTTPLEAFF. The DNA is TGTGCTAGTGGTTTTAAGGCGGGCACTACTCCTCTTGAAGCTTTCTTT.